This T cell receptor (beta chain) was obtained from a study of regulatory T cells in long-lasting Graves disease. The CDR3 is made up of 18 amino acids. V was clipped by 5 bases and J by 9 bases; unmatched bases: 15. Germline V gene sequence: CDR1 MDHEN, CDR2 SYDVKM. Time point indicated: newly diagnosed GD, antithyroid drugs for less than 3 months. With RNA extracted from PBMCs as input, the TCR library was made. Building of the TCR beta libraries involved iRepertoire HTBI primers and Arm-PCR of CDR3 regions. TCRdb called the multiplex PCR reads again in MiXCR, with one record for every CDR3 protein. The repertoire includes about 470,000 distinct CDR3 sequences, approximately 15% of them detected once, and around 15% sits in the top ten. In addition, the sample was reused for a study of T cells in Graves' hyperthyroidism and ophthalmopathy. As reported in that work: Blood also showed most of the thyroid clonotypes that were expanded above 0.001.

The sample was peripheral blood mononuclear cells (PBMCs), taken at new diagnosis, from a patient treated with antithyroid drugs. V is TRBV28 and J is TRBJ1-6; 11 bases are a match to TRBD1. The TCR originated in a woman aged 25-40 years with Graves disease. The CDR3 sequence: CASSPRTGGGGRGSPLHF. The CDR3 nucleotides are TGTGCCAGCAGTCCCAGGACAGGGGGCGGGGGGCGTGGTTCACCCCTCCACTTT.